This T cell receptor (beta chain) was sequenced in a study of identical twins. A remark on this clonotype: Antigen: not known.

One entry per CDR3 protein results from TCRdb running MiXCR on the 5' RACE reads. The sample records some 560,000 distinct CDR3 sequences, just under 10% being singletons. Whole-study results and caveats: Analyses based on zero insertions could be partly confounded by invariant MAIT and iNKT cells. Beta out-of-frame twin sharing showed a weaker excess. Within cord blood, abundant beta clonotypes carried fewer insertions, but memory repertoires showed no such trend.

The CDR3 has 17 residues. Germline lookup yields CDR1 SGHKS and CDR2 YYEKEE (reference sequence). Germline trimming cut 7 bases from V and 0 bases from J; bases unmatched to any gene: 8. These records were also assigned to another study, of yellow fever vaccine responses in identical twins. That work contributes: The T cell response to vaccination in identical twins was reportedly partly convergent and partly personalized.

The chain has TRBV5-5 and TRBJ2-6, with TRBD1 matching over 9 bases. Specimen: PBMCs. The receptor comes from a woman between 18 and 29 years old in good health. CDR3 nucleotide sequence: TGTGCCAGCTCACAGACAGGGGGGTTCTCTGGGGCCAACGTCCTGACTTTC. The encoded protein is CASSQTGGFSGANVLTF.